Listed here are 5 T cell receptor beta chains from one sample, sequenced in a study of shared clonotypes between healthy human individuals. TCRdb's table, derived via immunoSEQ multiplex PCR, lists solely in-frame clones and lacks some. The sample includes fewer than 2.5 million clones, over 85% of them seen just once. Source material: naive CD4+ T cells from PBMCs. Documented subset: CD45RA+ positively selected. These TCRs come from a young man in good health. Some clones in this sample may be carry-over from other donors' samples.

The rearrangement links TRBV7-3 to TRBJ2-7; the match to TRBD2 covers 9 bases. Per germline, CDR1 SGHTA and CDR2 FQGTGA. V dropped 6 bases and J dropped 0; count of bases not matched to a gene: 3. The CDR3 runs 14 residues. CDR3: CASRSGRSSYEQYF. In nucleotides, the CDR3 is TGTGCCAGCAGGAGCGGGAGGAGCTCCTACGAGCAGTACTTC.

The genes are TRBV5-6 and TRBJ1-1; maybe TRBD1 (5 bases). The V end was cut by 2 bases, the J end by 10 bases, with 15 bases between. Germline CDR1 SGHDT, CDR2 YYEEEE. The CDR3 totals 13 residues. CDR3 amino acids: CASSFMGNGAAFF. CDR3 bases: TGTGCCAGCAGCTTTATGGGGAATGGGGCAGCTTTCTTT.

The CDR3 region is CASSTQTDERGGYTF. CDR3 nucleotides: TGTGCCAGCAGCACTCAGACGGACGAGAGGGGTGGCTACACCTTC. The rearrangement links TRBV7-2 to TRBJ1-2; TRBD1 might be the D (5 bases). The CDR3 has 15 amino acids. Trimming shortened V by 5 bases and J by 7 bases, and 20 bases separated the two germline ends. Germline lookup yields CDR1 SGHTA and CDR2 FQGNSA.

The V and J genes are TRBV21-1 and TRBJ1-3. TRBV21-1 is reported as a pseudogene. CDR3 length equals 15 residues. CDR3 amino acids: CASSKPLSSGNTIYF. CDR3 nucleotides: TGTGCCAGCAGCAAACCCCTTAGCTCTGGAAACACCATATATTTT.

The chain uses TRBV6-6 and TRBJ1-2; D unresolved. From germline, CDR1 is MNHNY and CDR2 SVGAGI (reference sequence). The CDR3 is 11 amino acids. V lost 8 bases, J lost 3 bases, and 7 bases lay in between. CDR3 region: CASEAHYGYTF. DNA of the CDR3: TGTGCCAGCGAGGCCCACTATGGCTACACCTTC.